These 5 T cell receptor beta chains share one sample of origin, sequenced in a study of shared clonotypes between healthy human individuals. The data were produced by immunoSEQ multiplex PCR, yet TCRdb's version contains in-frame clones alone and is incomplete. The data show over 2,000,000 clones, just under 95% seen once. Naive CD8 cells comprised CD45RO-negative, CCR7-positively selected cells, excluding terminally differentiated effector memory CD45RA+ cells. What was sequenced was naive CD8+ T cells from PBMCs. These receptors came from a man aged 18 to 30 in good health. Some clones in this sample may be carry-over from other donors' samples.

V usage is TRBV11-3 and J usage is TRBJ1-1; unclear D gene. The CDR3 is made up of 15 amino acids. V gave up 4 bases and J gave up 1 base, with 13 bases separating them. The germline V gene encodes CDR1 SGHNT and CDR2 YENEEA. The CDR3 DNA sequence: TGTGCCAGCAGCTCCCGACACGGGCAGAACACTGAAGCTTTCTTT. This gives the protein CASSSRHGQNTEAFF.

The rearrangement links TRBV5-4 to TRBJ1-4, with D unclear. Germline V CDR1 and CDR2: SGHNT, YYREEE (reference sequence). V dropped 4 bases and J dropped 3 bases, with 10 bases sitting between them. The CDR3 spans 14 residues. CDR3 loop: CASSPQRSNEKLFF. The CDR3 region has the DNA TGTGCCAGCAGCCCACAGCGCTCTAATGAAAAACTGTTTTTT.

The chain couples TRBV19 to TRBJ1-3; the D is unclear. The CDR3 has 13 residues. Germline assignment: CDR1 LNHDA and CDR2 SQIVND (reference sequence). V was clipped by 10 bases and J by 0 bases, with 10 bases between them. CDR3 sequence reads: CATRRVSGNTIYF. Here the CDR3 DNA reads TGTGCCACCCGAAGGGTCTCTGGAAACACCATATATTTT.

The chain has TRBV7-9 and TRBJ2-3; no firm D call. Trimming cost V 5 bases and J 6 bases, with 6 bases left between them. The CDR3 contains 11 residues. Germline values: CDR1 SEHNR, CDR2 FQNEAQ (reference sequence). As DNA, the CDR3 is TGTGCCAGCAGCCCACCGGATACGCAGTATTTT. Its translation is CASSPPDTQYF.

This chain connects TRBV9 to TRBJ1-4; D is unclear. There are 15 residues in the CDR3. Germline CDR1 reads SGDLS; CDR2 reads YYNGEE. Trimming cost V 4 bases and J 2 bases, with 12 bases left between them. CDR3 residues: CASSTRGVTNEKLFF. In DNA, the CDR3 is TGTGCCAGCAGCACCCGGGGAGTTACTAATGAAAAACTGTTTTTT.